This T cell receptor beta chain originates from a study of blood T cell repertoires in COVID-19. Study details: In each case, the material was cDNA or gDNA derived from T cells, B-cell-depleted T cells, or PBMCs.

Trimming pared 0 bases from V and 2 bases from J, leaving 8 bases between. Looked up from germline, CDR1 is SGHRS and CDR2 is YFSETQ. The CDR3 contains 14 residues. As to this clone: The same CDR3 also results from other DNA sequences found in this sample.

Sequencing was performed with immunoSEQ multiplex PCR; in TCRdb, only in-frame clones are kept and a portion is missing. The table includes over 150,000 clones, 60% to 80% detected once. Material for sequencing was peripheral blood. The chain has TRBV5-1 and TRBJ2-5; D may be TRBD1 (5 bases). The sequence came from a woman in her sixties or seventies with acute or convalescent COVID-19. The CDR3 DNA reads TGCGCCAGCAGCTTGGGGGCAGGGCAAGAGACCCAGTACTTC. It yields the protein CASSLGAGQETQYF.